This T cell receptor (beta chain) was recovered during a study of T-cell reconstitution after alpha-beta-depleted transplantation in children. Germline CDR1 and CDR2: SGHRS and YFSETQ. V lost 4 bases to trimming and J lost 2 bases; unmatched junction nucleotides: 4. The CDR3 covers 15 residues. Researchers prepared the TCRbeta library using unique molecular identifiers, the study reports. MiXCR, run by TCRdb on the PCR reads, gives a single entry per CDR3 protein. The profile covers 780,000 or so distinct CDR3 sequences, with roughly 15% appearing a single time and roughly 5% taken by the ten largest. In its sample, this clonotype was seen a few times.

The sequenced sample was PBMCs, mostly from graft donor cells, obtained 360 days after TCRalphabeta/CD19-depleted stem cell transplant. This TCR was recovered from a male patient aged 5 to 17 who had a stem cell transplant for acute lymphoblastic leukemia, so the T cells may come from the graft donor. The V call is TRBV5-1, the J call TRBJ2-1, with 9 bases matching TRBD1. CDR3 nucleotides: TGCGCCAGCAGCCAGACAGGGGGGACCTACAATGAGCAGTTCTTC. It is translated as CASSQTGGTYNEQFF. Together with reference TRBV5-1 and TRBJ2-1, the CDR3 gives the full variable domain: KAGVTQTPRYLIKTRGQQVTLSCSPISGHRSVSWYQQTPGQGLQFLFEYFSETQRNKGNFPGRFSGRQFSNSRSEMNVSTLELGDSALYLCASSQTGGTYNEQFFGPGTRLTVL.